This T cell receptor beta chain came from a study of blood T cells in healthy people across ages. V was clipped by 4 bases and J by 0 bases; unmatched bases: 4. Germline V gene data show CDR1 as DFQATT and CDR2 as SNEGSKA (reference sequence). There are 15 residues in the CDR3. A J-beta primer mix and a sample-barcoded 5' primer were used in a second PCR of about 7 to 11 cycles. TCRdb reprocessed the 5' RACE reads via MiXCR and lists one record per CDR3 protein. The data show 540,000 or so distinct CDR3 sequences, 24% seen once. This same sample was also taken into another study, of T cells of mothers and their children. This second study notes: The authors added sample barcodes and 2-4 random nucleotides using the M1S primer of the second PCR. Similar effects of thymic selection on TCR recombination output were recorded in related and unrelated pairs.

The clonotype was recovered from a boy aged 5-17 years in good health. Sequenced input: blood. The chain combines TRBV20-1 with TRBJ1-4, with 8 positions matching TRBD1. The CDR3 DNA follows: TGCAGTGCTACGACACAGGGGGCAACTAATGAAAAACTGTTTTTT. This codes for CSATTQGATNEKLFF.